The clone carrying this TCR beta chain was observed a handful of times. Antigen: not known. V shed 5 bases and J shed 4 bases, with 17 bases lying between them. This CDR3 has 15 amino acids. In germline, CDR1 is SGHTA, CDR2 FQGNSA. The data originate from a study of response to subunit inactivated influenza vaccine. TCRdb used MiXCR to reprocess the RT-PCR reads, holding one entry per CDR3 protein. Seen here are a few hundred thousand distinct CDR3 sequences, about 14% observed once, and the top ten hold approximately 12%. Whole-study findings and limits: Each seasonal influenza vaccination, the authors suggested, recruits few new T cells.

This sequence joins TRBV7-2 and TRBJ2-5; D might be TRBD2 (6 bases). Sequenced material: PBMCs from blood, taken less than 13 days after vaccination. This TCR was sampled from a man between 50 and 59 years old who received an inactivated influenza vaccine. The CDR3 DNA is TGTGCCAGCAGCCGGGACTCCTGGGGCCCAGAGACCCAGTACTTC. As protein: CASSRDSWGPETQYF.